This entry features one T cell receptor beta chain sequence. Profiled with immunoSEQ multiplex PCR; TCRdb holds only in-frame clones, not every one. Altogether 100,000 to 150,000 clones are present, approximately 92% being singletons, with the ten largest covering roughly 7.9%. This specimen comes from a study of T cell responses to AZD1222 COVID-19 vaccine. This TCR was recovered from an adult who received the AZD1222 COVID-19 vaccine. The source was peripheral blood, collected 28 days after the second AZD1222 dose.

The CDR3 DNA reads TGTGCCAGCACTACAACAGAGACAGGCTTCTCCTACGAGCAGTACTTC. Its protein product is CASTTTETGFSYEQYF. The rearrangement uses TRBV28 and TRBJ2-7, with a weak D call TRBD1 (6 bases). The CDR3 contains 16 residues. V shed 7 bases and J shed 0 bases, with 19 bases lying between them. Germline CDR1 reads MDHEN; CDR2 reads SYDVKM.